This T cell receptor (beta chain) stems from a study of T cell clones after liver transplantation. In the study overall: Until 12-24 months post-transplant, subjects got standard immunosuppression and no induction.

J was trimmed by 8 bases and V by 4 bases; bases with no gene match: 8. The germline V gene has CDR1 SNHLY and CDR2 FYNNEI. The CDR3 spans 14 residues. In the case of this clone: Its antigen remains unknown.

Study results and caveats: Circulating graft-donor-reactive CD4 TCRbeta sequences fell significantly post-transplant in most of the 8 subjects. A larger donor-reactive than third-party decline suggested partial antigen-specific deletion.

Data came from immunoSEQ multiplex PCR; TCRdb stores just in-frame clones and leaves some out. The data show 50,000 to 70,000 clones, with 70% seen just once and 2.8% held by the top ten. The receptor's source is a human patient who received a liver transplant. Certain T cells may be donor cells from the graft. The J gene is TRBJ1-2, the V gene TRBV2, with 9 bases aligning to TRBD1. The sample here was CD4+ T cells from blood, taken at the roughly 16-month timepoint. The CDR3 is CASSGGTGRGGYTF. The CDR3 DNA reads TGTGCCAGCAGTGGCGGGACAGGGAGAGGCGGCTACACCTTC.